This T cell receptor (beta chain) derives from a study of T cells after yellow fever vaccination. At the level of the study: Low-cell-number fractions were prepared with SMART-Seq v4 Ultra Low Input.

A note on this clonotype: As yet, its antigen is unknown.

Whole-study results and caveats: Peak timing came faster in the weaker secondary response, day 5 versus 15. In FACS-sorted repertoires, abundant clonotypes from the bulk population could appear as contaminants.

The CDR3 length is 14 residues. Per the germline V gene, CDR1 is KGHSH and CDR2 is LQKENI. V shed 3 bases and J 3 bases; nucleotides not matched to a gene: 3. For TCR, cDNA came from 5'RACE template switching, which added a universal primer site and UMIs. MiXCR, run by TCRdb on the 5' RACE reads, gives a single entry per CDR3 protein. Of 300,000 to 400,000 distinct CDR3 sequences listed, 9.5% to 15% are singletons. The sequence derives from a man aged 18 to 29 who received the YFV17D yellow fever vaccine. Sample: CD4+ T cells sorted from PBMCs, taken 15 days after the yellow fever booster vaccination. This chain links TRBV18 with TRBJ1-1; 8 bases match TRBD1. The CDR3 spells CASSPTDRDTEAFF. In DNA form, the CDR3 reads TGTGCCAGCTCACCGACGGACAGGGACACTGAAGCTTTCTTT.